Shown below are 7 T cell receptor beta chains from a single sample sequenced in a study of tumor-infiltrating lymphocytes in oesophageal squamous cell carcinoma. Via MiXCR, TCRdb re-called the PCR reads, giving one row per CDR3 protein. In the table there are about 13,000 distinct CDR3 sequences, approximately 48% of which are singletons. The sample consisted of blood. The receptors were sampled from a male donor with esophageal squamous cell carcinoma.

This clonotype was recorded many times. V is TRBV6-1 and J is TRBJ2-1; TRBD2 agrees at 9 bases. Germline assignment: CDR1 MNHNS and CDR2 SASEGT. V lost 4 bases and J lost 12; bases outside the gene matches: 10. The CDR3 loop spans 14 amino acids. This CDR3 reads CASSATSGSSAQFF. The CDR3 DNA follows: TGTGCCAGCAGTGCTACTAGCGGGTCCAGTGCGCAGTTCTTC.

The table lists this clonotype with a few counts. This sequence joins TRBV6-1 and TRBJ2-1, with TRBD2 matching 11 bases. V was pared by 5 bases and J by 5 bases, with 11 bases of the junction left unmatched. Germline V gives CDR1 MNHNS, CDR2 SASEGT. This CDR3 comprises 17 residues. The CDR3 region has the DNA TGTGCCAGCAGTCCCCGTATTAGCGGGAGGGAAGACAATGAGCAGTTCTTC. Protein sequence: CASSPRISGREDNEQFF.

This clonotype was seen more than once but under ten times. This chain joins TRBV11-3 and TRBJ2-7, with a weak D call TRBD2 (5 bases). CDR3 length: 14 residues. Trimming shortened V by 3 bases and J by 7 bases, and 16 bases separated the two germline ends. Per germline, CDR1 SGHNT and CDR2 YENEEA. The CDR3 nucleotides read TGTGCCAGCAGCTTGACCGGGATCCACAATGAGCAGTACTTC. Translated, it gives CASSLTGIHNEQYF.

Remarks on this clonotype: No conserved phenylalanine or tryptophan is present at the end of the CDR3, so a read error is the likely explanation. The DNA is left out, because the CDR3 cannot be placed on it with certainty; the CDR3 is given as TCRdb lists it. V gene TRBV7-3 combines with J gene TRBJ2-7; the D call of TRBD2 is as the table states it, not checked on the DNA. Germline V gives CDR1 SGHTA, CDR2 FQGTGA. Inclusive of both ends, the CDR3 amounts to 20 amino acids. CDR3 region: CASSLSGRAPSGANVLTFGS.

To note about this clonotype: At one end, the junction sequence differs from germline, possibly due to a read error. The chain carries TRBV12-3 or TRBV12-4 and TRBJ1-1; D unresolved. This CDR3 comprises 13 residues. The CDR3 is CASSLTWYTEGFF. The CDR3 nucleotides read TGTGCCAGCAGTCTAACATGGTACACTGAAGGTTTCTTT.

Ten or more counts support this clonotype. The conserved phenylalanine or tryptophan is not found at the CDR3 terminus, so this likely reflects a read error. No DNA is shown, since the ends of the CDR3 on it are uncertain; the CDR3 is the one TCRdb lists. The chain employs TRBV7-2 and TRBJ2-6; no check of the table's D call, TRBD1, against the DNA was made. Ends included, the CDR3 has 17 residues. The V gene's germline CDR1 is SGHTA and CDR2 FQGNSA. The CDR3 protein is CASSPDHNKGNIQYFGA.

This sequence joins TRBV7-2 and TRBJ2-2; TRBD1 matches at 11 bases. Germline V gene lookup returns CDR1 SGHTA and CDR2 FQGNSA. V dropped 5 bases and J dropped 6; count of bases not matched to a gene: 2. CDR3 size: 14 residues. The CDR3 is CASSLGQGAGELFF. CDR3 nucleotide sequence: TGTGCCAGCAGCCTGGGACAGGGGGCCGGGGAGCTGTTTTTT.